This T cell receptor beta chain was documented in a study of T cell repertoires in cytomegalovirus infection. Study-level information: It was the public TCR beta signatures that indicated both CMV infection and matching HLA type. Study-wide points: HLA-C-restricted CMV-specific TCR beta clonotypes prevailed in the ex vivo response.

After removal of 0 bases from V and 1 base from J, the junction contained 8 bases not matched to a gene. The CDR3 runs 18 residues. The germline V gene encodes CDR1 SGDLS and CDR2 YYNGEE. MiXCR, applied by TCRdb to the reads, yields one record per CDR3 protein. The top ten clones hold roughly an eighth of a sample with nearly 450,000 distinct CDR3 sequences, approximately 31% of them seen once. The table lists this clonotype with many counts. Its antigen remains unknown. The V gene is TRBV9, the J gene TRBJ2-3; 10 bases are a match to TRBD2. Sequencing was carried out using PBMCs. This clonotype was obtained from a human donor in good health (CMV status not recorded). Some clones in this sample may be carry-over from other donors' samples. For the CDR3, the DNA is TGTGCCAGCAGCGTAGCTACTGCTAGCGGGGGCCGCACAGATACGCAGTATTTT. Translation: CASSVATASGGRTDTQYF. Filled out from reference TRBV9 and TRBJ2-3, the complete variable domain reads DSGVTQTPKHLITATGQRVTLRCSPRSGDLSVYWYQQSLDQGLQFLIQYYNGEERAKGNILERFSAQQFPDLHSELNLSSLELGDSALYFCASSVATASGGRTDTQYFGPGTRLTVL.